This T cell receptor (beta chain) comes out of a study of OX40 agonist ivuxolimab in advanced cancers. Study results and caveats: Near-lowest levels of clonal expansion characterized partial responders at 0.1-3.0 mg/kg. Some of the nonresponding patients also showed low levels of normalized T-cell clonal expansion.

This clone has just one count. The antigen is undetermined. Losses at the gene ends were 7 bases for V and 1 base for J; bases not matched to a gene: 1. Per germline, CDR1 SNHLY and CDR2 FYNNEI. The CDR3 is made up of 13 amino acids. The method was immunoSEQ multiplex PCR; TCRdb's version includes in-frame clones alone and lacks a portion of them. Of tens of thousands of clones in the sample, 86% are singletons; the top ten hold 29%. The sample in question was CD4+ or CD8+ T cells sorted from blood, obtained in a trial of the OX40 agonist ivuxolimab. The sequence was obtained from an adult with an advanced solid tumor such as melanoma, head and neck, liver or kidney cancer. The chain employs TRBV2 and TRBJ1-1; 9 bases match TRBD1. CDR3: CASKGQGNTEAFF. The CDR3 coding sequence is TGTGCCAGCAAGGGACAGGGGAACACTGAAGCTTTCTTT. The full variable domain, rest sourced from reference TRBV2 and TRBJ1-1, is EPEVTQTPSHQVTQMGQEVILRCVPISNHLYFYWYRQILGQKVEFLVSFYNNEISEKSEIFDDQFSVERPDGSNFTLKIRSTKLEDSAMYFCASKGQGNTEAFFGQGTRLTVV.